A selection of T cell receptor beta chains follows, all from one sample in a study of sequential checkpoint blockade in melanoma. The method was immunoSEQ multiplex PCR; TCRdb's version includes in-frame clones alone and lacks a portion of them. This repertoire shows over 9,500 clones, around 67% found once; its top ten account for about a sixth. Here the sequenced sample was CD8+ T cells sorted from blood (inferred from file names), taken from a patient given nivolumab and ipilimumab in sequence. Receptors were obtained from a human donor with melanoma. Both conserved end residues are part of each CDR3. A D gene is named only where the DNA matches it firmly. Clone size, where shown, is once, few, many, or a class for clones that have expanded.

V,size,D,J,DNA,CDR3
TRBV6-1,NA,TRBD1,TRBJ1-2,TGTGCCAGCAGCCCAGGACGGACAGGGTGGTATGGCTACACCTTC,CASSPGRTGWYGYTF
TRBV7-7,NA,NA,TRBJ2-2,TGTGCTAGCAGCTTAGGACGGGAAACCGGGACCGGGGAGCTGTTTTTT,CASSLGRETGTGELFF
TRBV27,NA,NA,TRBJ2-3,TGTGCCAGCAGTGCAATAGGGGCAGATACGCAGTATTTT,CASSAIGADTQYF
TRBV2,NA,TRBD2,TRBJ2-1,TGTGCCAGCAACGGCGGGGGGGCTCGGAATGAGCAGTTCTTC,CASNGGGARNEQFF
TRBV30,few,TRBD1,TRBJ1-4,TGTGCCTGGACGACAGGGGCTTCGAATGAAAAACTGTTTTTT,CAWTTGASNEKLFF
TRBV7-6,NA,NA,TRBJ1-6,TGTGCCAGCAGCTCTACTCAGGGTTCACCCCTCCACTTT,CASSSTQGSPLHF
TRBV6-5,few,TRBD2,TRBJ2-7,TGTGCCAGCAGTTACACCCCGGGACTAGCGGGAGGCGAGCAGTACTTC,CASSYTPGLAGGEQYF
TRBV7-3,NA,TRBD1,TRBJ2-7,TGTGCCAGCAGCCGAGGACAGGGGGAATTCTACGAGCAGTACTTC,CASSRGQGEFYEQYF
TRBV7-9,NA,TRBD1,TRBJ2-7,TGTGCCAGCAGCCCGCGGGACAGGGCCTACGAGCAGTACTTC,CASSPRDRAYEQYF
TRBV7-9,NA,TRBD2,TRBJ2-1,TGTGCCAGCTCCCTAGGACTAGCGGGAAGGAATGAGCAGTTCTTC,CASSLGLAGRNEQFF
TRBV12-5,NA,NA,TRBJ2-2,TGTGCTAGTGGTTTAAACAGCATCGTACCCGGGGAGCTGTTTTTT,CASGLNSIVPGELFF
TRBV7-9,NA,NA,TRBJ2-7,TGTGCCAGCAGCTCGCCCGGGACATCCCTAGGCGAGCAGTACTTC,CASSSPGTSLGEQYF
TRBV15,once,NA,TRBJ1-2,TGTGCCACCAGCAGAGAACTTGGAGCTAACTATGGCTACACCTTC,CATSRELGANYGYTF
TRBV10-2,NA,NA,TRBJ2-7,TGCGCCAGCACCAGAGGGTGGGGATACGAGCAGTACTTC,CASTRGWGYEQYF
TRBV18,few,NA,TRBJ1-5,TGTGCCAGCTCACCTGGTGACACGGCCAATCAGCCCCAGCATTTT,CASSPGDTANQPQHF
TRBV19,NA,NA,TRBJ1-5,TGTGCCAGTAGTGACGGCGGCGCCCAGCCCCAGCATTTT,CASSDGGAQPQHF
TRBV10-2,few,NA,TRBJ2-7,TGCGCCAGCAGGAGGAGGAGCTACGAGCAGTACTTC,CASRRRSYEQYF
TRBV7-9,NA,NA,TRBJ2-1,TGTGCCAGCAAAACAGCTACGTCATACAATGAGCAGTTCTTC,CASKTATSYNEQFF
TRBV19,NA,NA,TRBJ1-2,TGTGCCAGTAGTCTTGACAGTACTAACTATGGCTACACCTTC,CASSLDSTNYGYTF
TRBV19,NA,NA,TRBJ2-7,TGTGCCAGTAGTATAAGCCCAGGGCCTTCCTACGAGCAGTACTTC,CASSISPGPSYEQYF
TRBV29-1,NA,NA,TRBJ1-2,TGCAGCGTTCAAGAACACCTCAACTATGGCTACACCTTC,CSVQEHLNYGYTF
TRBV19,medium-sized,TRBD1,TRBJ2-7,TGTGCCAGTAGTATAGACGACAGGGGTAACGTCGAGCAGTACTTC,CASSIDDRGNVEQYF
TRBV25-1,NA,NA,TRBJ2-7,TGTGCCATAGGGGCCACCTACGAGCAGTACTTC,CAIGATYEQYF
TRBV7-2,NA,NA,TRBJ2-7,TGTGCCAGCAGCTTAGTGGGGGGGCCCAGACGGACATACGAGCAGTACTTC,CASSLVGGPRRTYEQYF
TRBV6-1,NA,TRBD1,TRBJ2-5,TGTGCCAGCAGTCCAGGGACAGGGGGCCGAGAGACCCAGTACTTC,CASSPGTGGRETQYF
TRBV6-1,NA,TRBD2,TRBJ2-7,TGTGCCACCGGACTAGCCATCTACGAGCAGTACTTC,CATGLAIYEQYF
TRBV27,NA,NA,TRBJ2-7,TGTGCCAGCAGTTTATCCAGGACAGCCTACGAGCAGTACTTC,CASSLSRTAYEQYF
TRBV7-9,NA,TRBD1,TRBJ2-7,TGTGCCAGCAGCAGGACAGGGGGAGCTTCCGAGCAGTACTTC,CASSRTGGASEQYF
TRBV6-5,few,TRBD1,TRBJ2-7,TGTGCCAGCGGGAGTACAGGGGATGTGGCCGAGCAGTACTTC,CASGSTGDVAEQYF
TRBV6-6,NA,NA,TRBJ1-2,TGTGCCAGCAGTTACGAGCGGGGGTTCCAAACCTATGGCTACACCTTC,CASSYERGFQTYGYTF
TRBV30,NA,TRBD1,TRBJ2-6,TGTGCCTGGAGCGGACAGGGGTCGAGCTCTGGGGCCAACGTCCTGACTTTC,CAWSGQGSSSGANVLTF
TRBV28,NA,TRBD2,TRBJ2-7,TGTGCCAGCAGTCCCCGAGGACTAGCGGGATCCTACGAGCAGTACTTC,CASSPRGLAGSYEQYF
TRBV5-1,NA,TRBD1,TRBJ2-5,TGCGCCAGCAGCCTAGAGAACAGGGGCAGGGAGACCCAGTACTTC,CASSLENRGRETQYF
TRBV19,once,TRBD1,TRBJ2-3,TGTGCCAGTAGTACCCGGGACAGGCCCCGTGGGGACACAGATACGCAGTATTTT,CASSTRDRPRGDTDTQYF
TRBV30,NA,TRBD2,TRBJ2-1,TGTGCCTGGAGTTTCGGGACTAGCGAATACAATGAGCAGTTCTTC,CAWSFGTSEYNEQFF
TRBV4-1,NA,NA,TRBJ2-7,TGCGCCAGCAGCCAAGACCGCGAGCAGTACTTC,CASSQDREQYF
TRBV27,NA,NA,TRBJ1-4,TGTGCCAGCAGTGGGCCGAGGGGGGAAAAACTGTTTTTT,CASSGPRGEKLFF